What follows are 10 T cell receptor beta chains derived from one specimen sequenced in a study of metastatic and nonmetastatic thyroid tumors. TCRdb re-called the PCR reads with MiXCR. This table has 43,000 or so clones, less than 5% appearing once. There were no patients who had received any treatment before thyroid surgery. The sample consisted of blood. These receptors were taken from a female donor with papillary thyroid cancer or a benign thyroid nodule (not recorded which). Some clones in this sample may be carry-over from other donors' samples.

The chain joins TRBV4-1 to TRBJ2-3; D remains unclear. Deletions cut 0 bases from V and 4 bases from J, with 8 bases between. This CDR3 region has 14 residues. CDR1 and CDR2 from the germline V gene are MGHRA and YSYEKL. The CDR3 sequence: CASSQEGMPDTQYF. The CDR3 DNA reads as TGCGCCAGCAGCCAAGAGGGCATGCCAGATACGCAGTATTTT.

There are many counts of this clone. The chain joins TRBV20-1 to TRBJ2-7, with D perhaps TRBD2 (5 bases). This CDR3 comprises 13 residues. The germline V and J ends were trimmed by 5 bases and 4 bases, with 15 bases remaining between them. Germline CDR1 DFQATT, CDR2 SNEGSKA (reference sequence). In DNA, the CDR3 is TGCAGTGCTCCCGGGCGGGTCGGGTACGAGCAGTACTTC. It translates to CSAPGRVGYEQYF.

This clone was seen ten or more times. CDR3 nucleotide sequence: TGTGCCTGGAGTGTAAGTCTAGCATCGGCGAATGAGCAGTTCTTC. It encodes CAWSVSLASANEQFF. V and J are TRBV30 and TRBJ2-1; weak D call: TRBD2 (5 bases). V was cut by 0 bases and J by 7 bases, with 16 bases left in between. Germline assignment: CDR1 GTSNPN and CDR2 SVGIG (reference sequence). The CDR3 totals 15 residues.

The sample holds a few counts of this clone. One end of the junction does not line up with germline, which may come from a read error. The chain recombines TRBV20-1 with TRBJ2-3; 8 positions agree with TRBD2. The CDR3 spans 12 residues. Looked up from germline, CDR1 is DFQATT and CDR2 is SNEGSKA (reference sequence). The CDR3 is CSSSGQGDTQYF. The CDR3 region has the DNA TGCAGTTCTAGCGGGCAGGGAGATACGCAGTATTTT.

This clone showed up just once. At one end, the junction sequence differs from germline, possibly due to a read error. The chain uses TRBV24-1 and TRBJ2-1, with TRBD1 as a possible D gene (5 bases). CDR1 and CDR2 from the germline V gene are KGHDR and SFDVKD. The CDR3 is 14 amino acids. The CDR3 region has the DNA TGTGCCACCGGTGATTGGAACGGACAAAATGAGCAGGTCTTC. Translation gives CATGDWNGQNEQVF.

A few counts support this clone. This sequence joins TRBV27 and TRBJ2-3, with D possibly being TRBD1 or TRBD2 (6 bases each). Germline CDR1 and CDR2: MNHEY and SMNVEV (reference sequence). V was trimmed by 6 bases and J by 6 bases, leaving 22 bases between them. This CDR3 has 16 amino acids. The CDR3: CASRTRRGVRGDTQYF. CDR3 DNA sequence: TGTGCCAGCAGAACCCGAAGGGGGGTCCGAGGGGATACGCAGTATTTT.

This clone was observed a few times. The V gene is TRBV28, the J gene TRBJ2-1; 7 bases match TRBD1. CDR1 MDHEN and CDR2 SYDVKM come from the germline V gene. The CDR3 runs to 17 residues. The ends lost 7 bases at V and 3 bases at J; junction bases unmatched: 15. The CDR3 loop reads CASTPIWGQRIYNEQFF. DNA for the CDR3: TGTGCCAGCACTCCAATTTGGGGACAGAGAATCTACAATGAGCAGTTCTTC.

The table lists this clone with a few counts. The junction differs from germline at one of its ends, possibly a read error. Within the sample, other DNA sequences also encode this same CDR3. The chain has TRBV6-1 and TRBJ1-5, with 8 bases that match TRBD1. The CDR3 has 13 residues. The germline CDR1 and CDR2 sequences are MNHNS and SASEGT. CDR3 in DNA: TGTGCCAGCATGGACAGGGAAGGACAGCCCCAGCACTTT. The encoded protein is CASMDREGQPQHF.

This clone was seen ten or more times. The rearrangement links TRBV29-1 to TRBJ2-3; D unclear. CDR1 and CDR2 (germline): SQVTM, ANQGSEA. Trimming stripped 2 bases from V and 2 bases from J, with 8 bases between. The CDR3 is made up of 13 amino acids. The CDR3 region has the DNA TGCAGCGTTGAACAGGCCTACACAGATACGCAGTATTTT. It specifies CSVEQAYTDTQYF.

In its sample, this clone was seen a few times. The rearrangement uses TRBV7-9 and TRBJ2-5, with no clear D. CDR1 and CDR2 from the germline V gene are SEHNR and FQNEAQ (reference sequence). Trimming left V 7 bases short and J 5 bases short, with 8 bases between. This CDR3 region has 11 residues. This CDR3 is CASTNGETQYF. As DNA, the CDR3 is TGTGCCAGCACCAACGGGGAGACCCAGTACTTC.